The 27 T cell receptor beta chains presented below share a single source sample, sequenced in a study of Tregs in tolerant kidney transplant recipients (dated by TCRdb to the late 2010s). What the time point label conveys for this sample: blood sample drawn before combined kidney and bone marrow transplant. Receptor amplification or capture employed the immunoSEQ multiplex PCR assay. Here the immuneACCESS table is served through TCRdb, limited to in-frame sequences with V and J called. Missing clones are a known gap in these copies; in checked studies unresolved V genes cover under half, and the rest lacks a known reason. The sample table records around 85,000 clones; 80% to 95% of these occur just once. The top ten constitute approximately 0.37% of the sample. The sequencing used Tregs from blood, collected before the transplant. These receptors all come from a human donor who received a combined kidney and bone marrow transplant.

J is TRBJ2-1 and V is TRBV23-1; TRBD1 agrees at 7 bases. TRBV23-1 is recorded as an ORF, its role being uncertain. This CDR3 has 13 amino acids. With V trimmed by 4 bases and J by 8 bases, 5 bases remained unmatched. The CDR3 region is CASSRTGRHEQFF. The CDR3 DNA is TGCGCCAGCAGTCGGACAGGTCGGCATGAGCAGTTCTTC.

Concerning this clone: It is likely a read error, because the conserved phenylalanine at the end of the CDR3 is missing. In nucleotides, the CDR3 is TGTGCCAGCAGCTTAGCTGGACATGGCTACACCCTC. It encodes CASSLAGHGYTL. The chain is built from TRBV7-2 and TRBJ1-2; D ambiguous. The CDR3 runs to 12 residues. Germline lookup yields CDR1 SGHTA and CDR2 FQGNSA. V shed 0 bases and J shed 6 bases, with 5 bases lying between them.

V and J are TRBV30 and TRBJ2-6, with D tentatively TRBD1 or TRBD2 (5 bases each). CDR1 is GTSNPN and CDR2 is SVGIG in the germline V gene (reference sequence). The CDR3 is 17 residues long. Deletions cut 2 bases from V and 0 bases from J, with 14 bases between. The DNA for the CDR3 is TGTGCCTGGAGTCGGGGCAGGCTGAGCTCTGGGGCCAACGTCCTGACTTTC. As protein: CAWSRGRLSSGANVLTF.

The CDR3 protein is CASSTRQGEKYEQYF. In DNA form, the CDR3 reads TGTGCCAGCAGCACAAGACAGGGGGAGAAGTACGAGCAGTACTTC. The chain combines TRBV5-8 with TRBJ2-7; 9 positions match TRBD1. This CDR3 spans 15 amino acids. J gave up 4 bases and V 4 bases, and 9 bases lay outside the gene matches. Germline V CDR1 and CDR2: SGHTS, YDEGEE.

The table lists this clone with a few counts. The DNA for the CDR3 is TGTGCCAGCAGCTTAGCGCGAGGGGGGGATGTCGATGAGCAGTTCTTC. It specifies CASSLARGGDVDEQFF. The chain has TRBV7-9 and TRBJ2-1, with D tentatively TRBD2 (7 bases). Trimming shortened V by 0 bases and J by 8 bases, and 17 bases separated the two germline ends. Germline loops: CDR1 SEHNR, CDR2 FQNEAQ (reference sequence). The CDR3 consists of 16 residues.

CDR3: CASSFSGRSTDTQYF. CDR3 DNA: TGCGCCAGCAGCTTTAGCGGGAGAAGCACAGATACGCAGTATTTT. The chain couples TRBV5-1 to TRBJ2-3; TRBD2 matches 9 bases. Per the germline V gene, CDR1 is SGHRS and CDR2 is YFSETQ. Losses at the gene ends were 2 bases for V and 0 bases for J; bases not matched to a gene: 1. The CDR3 runs to 15 residues.

The rearrangement uses TRBV19 and TRBJ2-4, with 9 positions matching TRBD1. This CDR3 spans 14 amino acids. After removal of 3 bases from V and 4 bases from J, the junction contained 1 base not matched to a gene. CDR1 and CDR2 (germline): LNHDA, SQIVND (reference sequence). The CDR3 bases are TGTGCCAGTAGTATCGGGACAGGGAAAAACATTCAGTACTTC. Encoded protein: CASSIGTGKNIQYF.

The chain uses TRBV5-1 and TRBJ1-1, with 8 bases fitting TRBD1. Germline V lookup: CDR1 SGHRS, CDR2 YFSETQ. Trimming took 0 bases from V and 5 from J; bases not matched to a gene: 3. The CDR3 sequence is 14 residues long. In DNA, the CDR3 is TGCGCCAGCAGCTTGGTCAGGGGGCGGACTGAAGCTTTCTTT. The encoded protein is CASSLVRGRTEAFF.

The chain couples TRBV19 to TRBJ1-1, with 10 bases that match TRBD1. Trimming removed 5 bases from V and 5 bases from J; junction bases left unmatched: 5. CDR1 LNHDA and CDR2 SQIVND come from the germline V gene (reference sequence). The CDR3 runs 14 residues. The CDR3 region is CASSRDRGGTEAFF. The CDR3 nucleotides are TGTGCCAGTAGTCGGGACAGGGGTGGGACTGAAGCTTTCTTT.

The rearrangement uses TRBV7-2 and TRBJ1-2; no clear D. V was clipped by 1 base and J by 4 bases, with 10 bases between them. Germline V CDR1 and CDR2: SGHTA, FQGNSA. This CDR3 comprises 14 residues. The CDR3: CASSLGGHSYGYTF. The CDR3 DNA reads as TGTGCCAGCAGCTTAGGTGGCCACAGCTATGGCTACACCTTC.

This chain connects TRBV19 to TRBJ1-1; 9 nucleotides align to TRBD1. Germline V lookup: CDR1 LNHDA, CDR2 SQIVND (reference sequence). The CDR3 runs to 15 residues. V gave up 7 bases and J gave up 7 bases; unmatched junction bases: 13. The CDR3 region has the DNA TGTGCCAGTATCCGATCCGGGACAGGGAATGTTGAAGCTTTCTTT. This encodes CASIRSGTGNVEAFF.

The V call is TRBV5-1, the J call TRBJ2-5; D is uncertain. The CDR3 consists of 14 residues. Between the trimmed V and J ends, which lost 0 bases and 4 bases, there was a span of 10 bases. Germline-derived CDR1 and CDR2 are SGHRS and YFSETQ. CDR3 coding DNA: TGCGCCAGCAGCTTGGTACCGGGTTCAGAGACCCAGTACTTC. The encoded protein is CASSLVPGSETQYF.

This chain connects TRBV5-4 to TRBJ2-1; D call uncertain. This CDR3 spans 15 amino acids. V was pared by 4 bases and J by 0 bases, with 11 bases between. The germline V gene has CDR1 SGHNT and CDR2 YYREEE (reference sequence). The CDR3 loop reads CASSAPTDSYNEQFF. The CDR3 region has the DNA TGTGCCAGCAGCGCGCCTACAGACTCCTACAATGAGCAGTTCTTC.

The chain recombines TRBV28 with TRBJ1-5; TRBD1 aligns across 7 bases. Germline values: CDR1 MDHEN, CDR2 SYDVKM. CDR3 length: 14 residues. Trimming took 7 bases from V and 5 from J; bases not matched to a gene: 8. This chain's CDR3 is CASNSYQGDQPQHF. DNA for the CDR3: TGTGCCAGCAATTCCTACCAGGGGGATCAGCCCCAGCATTTT.

The rearrangement links TRBV5-4 to TRBJ2-7; TRBD1 matches at 11 bases. V was pared by 3 bases and J by 0 bases, with 2 bases of the junction left unmatched. The germline V gene has CDR1 SGHNT and CDR2 YYREEE (reference sequence). The CDR3 is 15 amino acids. The CDR3 DNA reads as TGTGCCAGCAGCTGGGACAGGGGGAGCTCCTACGAGCAGTACTTC. It yields the protein CASSWDRGSSYEQYF.

The chain has TRBV28 and TRBJ2-1, with 9 bases aligning to TRBD1. Unmatched junction bases numbered 10, after V lost 5 bases and J lost 5 bases. CDR3 length: 16 amino acids. Per the germline V gene, CDR1 is MDHEN and CDR2 is SYDVKM. This CDR3 is CASSPSHRGLNNEQFF. In DNA, the CDR3 is TGTGCCAGCAGTCCTTCCCACAGGGGGCTCAACAATGAGCAGTTCTTC.

The genes are TRBV28 and TRBJ1-4; maybe TRBD1 (6 bases). CDR1 MDHEN and CDR2 SYDVKM come from the germline V gene. The CDR3 sequence is 16 residues long. V lost 5 bases to trimming and J lost 7 bases, with 20 bases between them. As DNA, the CDR3 is TGTGCCAGCAGTGCAAGACAAACAGGGTGGTTTGAAAAACTGTTTTTT. It encodes CASSARQTGWFEKLFF.

The chain recombines TRBV19 with TRBJ1-6; D not certain. The ends were cut back, 7 bases at V and 7 bases at J, with 11 bases in the middle. This CDR3 has 13 residues. CDR1 and CDR2 (germline): LNHDA, SQIVND (reference sequence). The CDR3 reads CASTGQQNSPLHF. The CDR3 DNA is TGTGCCAGTACTGGGCAGCAAAATTCACCCCTCCACTTT.

This clone was picked up one time. The chain carries TRBV28 and TRBJ2-7, with D uncertain. This CDR3 is built from 14 residues. V was trimmed by 5 bases and J by 3 bases, leaving 14 bases between them. Germline V gives CDR1 MDHEN, CDR2 SYDVKM. CDR3 DNA sequence: TGTGCCAGCAGTCCTGTGTCCCATGACTACGAGCAGTACTTC. Its protein product is CASSPVSHDYEQYF.

This chain joins TRBV30 and TRBJ2-7, with 10 bases aligning to TRBD1. Looked up from germline, CDR1 is GTSNPN and CDR2 is SVGIG (reference sequence). The CDR3 runs to 11 residues. The junction had 5 bases not matched to a gene; V was cut back by 2 bases and J by 13 bases. DNA for the CDR3: TGTGCCTGGAGTAGGGGACAGGGGTACTACTTC. Protein: CAWSRGQGYYF.

The V call is TRBV6-6, the J call TRBJ1-5; D is perhaps TRBD1 (6 bases). V shed 6 bases and J shed 4 bases, with 19 bases lying between them. In germline, CDR1 is MNHNY, CDR2 SVGAGI (reference sequence). The CDR3 runs to 16 residues. The CDR3 is CASSPLRTAGNQPQHF. CDR3 DNA sequence: TGTGCCAGCAGCCCACTTAGGACAGCCGGGAATCAGCCCCAGCATTTT.

This clone was observed once. The rearrangement uses TRBV2 and TRBJ2-3; D gene uncertain. Germline lookup yields CDR1 SNHLY and CDR2 FYNNEI. This CDR3 spans 14 amino acids. V was trimmed by 4 bases and J by 1 base, leaving 9 bases between them. The DNA of the CDR3 is TGTGCCAGCAGTGGGACCCAGGGCACAGATACGCAGTATTTT. Encoded protein: CASSGTQGTDTQYF.

The chain combines TRBV5-8 with TRBJ2-3; D is tentatively TRBD1 or TRBD2 (5 bases each). The CDR3 extends over 13 amino acids. Germline V gene sequence: CDR1 SGHTS, CDR2 YDEGEE. Trimming took 6 bases from V and 4 from J, leaving 12 bases between them. For the CDR3, the DNA is TGTGCCAGCACCTCGAGGGGTGCAGATACGCAGTATTTT. It translates to CASTSRGADTQYF.

The chain links TRBV7-2 to TRBJ2-7, with TRBD2 matching over 13 bases. Germline CDR1 reads SGHTA; CDR2 reads FQGNSA. This CDR3 region has 16 residues. Trimming took 4 bases from V and 4 from J; bases not matched to a gene: 7. CDR3 residues: CASSSRTSGRVYEQYF. CDR3 in DNA: TGTGCCAGCAGCTCACGGACTAGCGGGAGAGTGTACGAGCAGTACTTC. The full variable domain, with the rest looked up from reference TRBV7-2 and TRBJ2-7, is GAGVSQSPSNKVTEKGKDVELRCDPISGHTALYWYRQSLGQGLEFLIYFQGNSAPDKSGLPSDRFSAERTGGSVSTLTIQRTQQEDSAVYLCASSSRTSGRVYEQYFGPGTRLTVT.

This clone was recorded once. The rearrangement joins TRBV28 to TRBJ2-7; D is unresolved. In germline, CDR1 is MDHEN, CDR2 SYDVKM. The length of the CDR3 is 13 residues. The V end was cut by 10 bases, the J end by 2 bases, with 15 bases between. The CDR3, as DNA: TGTGCCACCAGGAAAGGAGAACCCTACGAGCAGTACTTC. It yields the protein CATRKGEPYEQYF.

The gene calls are TRBV5-1 and TRBJ2-5, with a weak D call TRBD1 (5 bases). CDR1 and CDR2 from the germline V gene are SGHRS and YFSETQ. Trimming cost V 5 bases and J 2 bases, with 10 bases left between them. CDR3 length: 13 amino acids. CDR3 sequence (DNA): TGCGCCAGCAGGATGACAGTTCAAGAGACCCAGTACTTC. Its protein is CASRMTVQETQYF.

The chain uses TRBV19 and TRBJ2-3; 10 bases are a match to TRBD2. Germline lookup yields CDR1 LNHDA and CDR2 SQIVND (reference sequence). Trimming cost V 4 bases and J 0 bases; bases outside gene matches: 4. This CDR3 spans 16 amino acids. CDR3 sequence (DNA): TGTGCCAGTAGTAACCGACTAGCGGGTAGCACAGATACGCAGTATTTT. Amino acids: CASSNRLAGSTDTQYF.